The 27 T cell receptor beta chains below come from one sample, sequenced in a study of cytotoxic CD8 clonotypes in ibrutinib-treated CLL. This table comes from immunoSEQ multiplex PCR, and its TCRdb copy is limited to in-frame clones, with some not included. Among roughly 42,000 clones listed, 65% were seen once. The material sequenced was PBMCs, taken after 24 months of ibrutinib treatment. The source is a human donor with chronic lymphocytic leukemia.

Many counts were recorded for this clone. The chain recombines TRBV5-1 with TRBJ1-3, with 7 positions matching TRBD1. This CDR3 has 17 residues. Trimming cost V 0 bases and J 0 bases; bases outside gene matches: 6. Germline-derived CDR1 and CDR2 are SGHRS and YFSETQ. The CDR3: CASSLDRGTFSGNTIYF. Written as DNA, the CDR3 is TGCGCCAGCAGCTTGGACAGGGGAACTTTCTCTGGAAACACCATATATTTT.

This clone is labeled medium-sized. The chain has TRBV7-6 and TRBJ1-2; D call uncertain. The V end lost 5 bases, the J end lost 5 bases, and 9 bases lay between the germline ends. CDR3 size: 12 residues. Germline CDR1 reads SGHVS; CDR2 reads FNYEAQ. The CDR3 protein is CASSLDYYGYTF. The CDR3 DNA reads TGTGCCAGCAGCCTCGACTATTATGGCTACACCTTC.

This chain links TRBV30 with TRBJ1-2, with no clear D. The CDR3 covers 12 residues. CDR1 and CDR2 (germline): GTSNPN, SVGIG (reference sequence). Trimming left V 0 bases short and J 4 bases short, with 6 bases between. CDR3 in amino acids: CAWSVAAYGYTF. The DNA for the CDR3 is TGTGCCTGGAGTGTAGCGGCCTATGGCTACACCTTC.

This sequence joins TRBV4-2 and TRBJ2-1, with a possible D match to TRBD1 (6 bases). CDR3 length equals 15 residues. V lost 3 bases to trimming and J lost 0 bases, with 9 bases between them. Germline CDR1 LGHNA, CDR2 YNFKEQ. The CDR3 sequence is CASSHDRSSYNEQFF. CDR3 coding DNA: TGTGCCAGCAGCCACGACAGGAGCTCCTACAATGAGCAGTTCTTC.

CDR3: CAATGGSGELFF. The CDR3 DNA reads as TGTGCAGCCACCGGGGGTTCCGGGGAGCTGTTTTTT. The chain couples TRBV7-9 to TRBJ2-2, with D perhaps TRBD2 (6 bases). From germline, CDR1 is SEHNR and CDR2 FQNEAQ (reference sequence). This CDR3 is 12 amino acids long.

This clone was seen at least ten times. CDR3 region: CAISERSGESYGYTF. The DNA of the CDR3 is TGTGCCATCAGTGAGCGCTCGGGGGAATCCTATGGCTACACCTTC. This chain joins TRBV10-3 and TRBJ1-2, with a possible D match to TRBD1 (5 bases). This CDR3 is 15 amino acids long. The V and J ends lost 2 bases and 4 bases respectively, with 14 bases between them. The germline gives CDR1 ENHRY, CDR2 SYGVKD.

V and J are TRBV27 and TRBJ2-7; D possibly uses TRBD1 or TRBD2 (5 bases each). Germline CDR1 and CDR2: MNHEY and SMNVEV (reference sequence). The CDR3 consists of 16 residues. With 2 bases removed from V and 0 bases from J, the gap between germline ends came to 14 bases. The CDR3 sequence: CASSLNQGRSSYEQYF. The CDR3 bases are TGTGCCAGCAGTTTAAATCAGGGACGGAGCTCCTACGAGCAGTACTTC.

This clone appeared a few times. The chain joins TRBV2 to TRBJ1-2; D possibly corresponds to TRBD1 (6 bases). V was pared by 7 bases and J by 8 bases, with 20 bases between. The CDR3 has 14 amino acids. The germline V gene has CDR1 SNHLY and CDR2 FYNNEI. The CDR3 region has the DNA TGTGCCAGCAATCAAGACAGGTTCGGATCCGGCTACACCTTC. This gives the protein CASNQDRFGSGYTF.

The chain is built from TRBV5-1 and TRBJ1-2; no definite D call. This CDR3 has 13 residues. From germline, CDR1 is SGHRS and CDR2 YFSETQ. The germline V and J ends were trimmed by 2 bases and 8 bases, with 13 bases remaining between them. The CDR3 protein is CASSLGLNWGYTF. Written as DNA, the CDR3 is TGCGCCAGCAGCTTAGGTCTAAACTGGGGCTACACCTTC. Full variable domain (missing parts from reference TRBV5-1 and TRBJ1-2): KAGVTQTPRYLIKTRGQQVTLSCSPISGHRSVSWYQQTPGQGLQFLFEYFSETQRNKGNFPGRFSGRQFSNSRSEMNVSTLELGDSALYLCASSLGLNWGYTFGSGTRLTVV.

The chain joins TRBV9 to TRBJ2-3; D remains ambiguous. Trimming removed 1 base from V and 0 bases from J, with 9 bases in between. The germline V gene encodes CDR1 SGDLS and CDR2 YYNGEE. The CDR3 totals 15 residues. CDR3: CASSVTPTSTDTQYF. In DNA form, the CDR3 reads TGTGCCAGCAGCGTAACCCCGACTAGCACAGATACGCAGTATTTT.

The chain combines TRBV6-6 with TRBJ1-1; TRBD1 matches 9 bases. Germline V gene data show CDR1 as MNHNY and CDR2 as SVGAGI (reference sequence). CDR3 length: 14 amino acids. J gave up 2 bases and V 6 bases, and 4 bases lay outside the gene matches. The CDR3, as DNA: TGTGCCAGCAGACCTACAGGGGGCAACACTGAAGCTTTCTTT. Protein sequence: CASRPTGGNTEAFF.

Many counts were recorded for this clone. J is TRBJ1-1 and V is TRBV4-3, with D maybe TRBD1 (6 bases). This CDR3 is built from 14 residues. Between the trimmed V and J ends, which lost 4 bases and 2 bases, there was a span of 11 bases. Germline lookup yields CDR1 LGHNA and CDR2 YSLEER. CDR3 sequence (DNA): TGCGCCAGCAGCCCACCGGGGGGCAACACTGAAGCTTTCTTT. Amino acids: CASSPPGGNTEAFF.

In this sample, this clone turned up a few times. The chain couples TRBV10-3 to TRBJ1-1; D gene unclear. CDR1 ENHRY and CDR2 SYGVKD come from the germline V gene. CDR3 size: 12 residues. V lost 2 bases to trimming and J lost 5 bases, with 6 bases between them. The CDR3 loop is CAISEVGTEAFF. Written as DNA, the CDR3 is TGTGCCATCAGTGAGGTGGGGACTGAAGCTTTCTTT.

The chain couples TRBV7-9 to TRBJ2-3; 9 nucleotides agree with TRBD1. The CDR3 has 17 amino acids. The J segment lost 3 bases and the V segment lost 3 bases, leaving 10 bases of the junction unmatched. Germline assignment: CDR1 SEHNR and CDR2 FQNEAQ (reference sequence). CDR3 loop: CASSFRDRDGETDTQYF. The CDR3 bases are TGTGCCAGCAGCTTTAGGGACAGGGATGGAGAAACAGATACGCAGTATTTT.

J is TRBJ2-7 and V is TRBV9; D may be TRBD2 (5 bases). The CDR3 runs to 14 residues. Germline V gene data show CDR1 as SGDLS and CDR2 as YYNGEE. V was clipped by 4 bases and J by 6 bases, with 17 bases between them. This CDR3 is CASSWTPGEGEQYF. The DNA of the CDR3 is TGTGCCAGCAGCTGGACTCCCGGGGAAGGCGAGCAGTACTTC. The full variable domain, with the rest looked up from reference TRBV9 and TRBJ2-7, is DSGVTQTPKHLITATGQRVTLRCSPRSGDLSVYWYQQSLDQGLQFLIQYYNGEERAKGNILERFSAQQFPDLHSELNLSSLELGDSALYFCASSWTPGEGEQYFGPGTRLTVT.

The chain carries TRBV5-1 and TRBJ2-5; D is possibly TRBD2 (6 bases). V was trimmed by 0 bases and J by 2 bases, leaving 14 bases between them. Per the germline V gene, CDR1 is SGHRS and CDR2 is YFSETQ. This CDR3 has 16 amino acids. This chain's CDR3 is CASSLVGTGAQETQYF. The CDR3, as DNA: TGCGCCAGCAGCTTGGTGGGGACTGGGGCACAAGAGACCCAGTACTTC. Full variable domain (missing parts from reference TRBV5-1 and TRBJ2-5): KAGVTQTPRYLIKTRGQQVTLSCSPISGHRSVSWYQQTPGQGLQFLFEYFSETQRNKGNFPGRFSGRQFSNSRSEMNVSTLELGDSALYLCASSLVGTGAQETQYFGPGTRLLVL.

V and J are TRBV2 and TRBJ2-7; TRBD2 aligns across 7 bases. Trimming at V came to 2 bases and at J to 7 bases, leaving 2 bases not matched to a gene. This CDR3 has 12 residues. CDR1 and CDR2 from the germline V gene are SNHLY and FYNNEI. CDR3 nucleotides: TGTGCCAGCAGTGAACTGGGGGGGGAGCAGTACTTC. It codes for CASSELGGEQYF. Filled out from reference TRBV2 and TRBJ2-7, the complete variable domain reads EPEVTQTPSHQVTQMGQEVILRCVPISNHLYFYWYRQILGQKVEFLVSFYNNEISEKSEIFDDQFSVERPDGSNFTLKIRSTKLEDSAMYFCASSELGGEQYFGPGTRLTVT.

The rearrangement joins TRBV30 to TRBJ1-3; D gene unclear. V was shortened by 0 bases and J by 9 bases, with 9 bases between the two germline ends. The germline V gene has CDR1 GTSNPN and CDR2 SVGIG (reference sequence). The length of the CDR3 is 12 residues. The DNA for the CDR3 is TGTGCCTGGAGTGTCGGGGATATCACCATATATTTT. It codes for CAWSVGDITIYF.

V and J are TRBV9 and TRBJ1-3; 7 bases are shared with TRBD1. The CDR3 covers 17 residues. Losses at the gene ends were 4 bases for V and 0 bases for J; bases not matched to a gene: 10. Germline V gene sequence: CDR1 SGDLS, CDR2 YYNGEE. CDR3 protein: CASSLRGGQTSGNTIYF. The CDR3 DNA follows: TGTGCCAGCAGCCTTCGGGGGGGACAGACCTCTGGAAACACCATATATTTT.

The V call is TRBV30, the J call TRBJ1-4; 10 bases align to TRBD1. The CDR3 contains 15 residues. In germline, CDR1 is GTSNPN, CDR2 SVGIG (reference sequence). J lost 8 bases, V lost 2 bases, and 8 bases had no gene match. The CDR3 spells CAWSYLGQGHEKLFF. CDR3 nucleotide sequence: TGTGCCTGGAGTTATTTGGGACAGGGGCACGAAAAACTGTTTTTT.

The DNA of the CDR3 is TGTGCCAGCAGCGTAGTGGCGGGGGCAGATACGCAGTATTTT. This codes for CASSVVAGADTQYF. The chain uses TRBV9 and TRBJ2-3; 7 bases agree with TRBD2. Germline V gene lookup returns CDR1 SGDLS and CDR2 YYNGEE. This CDR3 region has 14 residues. Trimming removed 0 bases from V and 4 bases from J; junction bases left unmatched: 2.

The genes are TRBV5-1 and TRBJ2-1; no clear D gene. Germline V lookup: CDR1 SGHRS, CDR2 YFSETQ. There are 14 residues in the CDR3. Trimming shortened V by 4 bases and J by 1 base, and 9 bases separated the two germline ends. The CDR3 coding sequence is TGCGCCAGCAGCCCAGAGTTGTCCTACAATGAGCAGTTCTTC. This sequence encodes CASSPELSYNEQFF.

The CDR3 DNA reads as TGCGCCAGCAGTGAGCCGAACGGACTAGCGGGGGAAGAGCAGTACTTC. Its protein product is CASSEPNGLAGEEQYF. V and J are TRBV10-1 and TRBJ2-7; 13 bases are a match to TRBD2. Germline-derived CDR1 and CDR2 are WNHNN and SYGVQD (reference sequence). After removal of 2 bases from V and 7 bases from J, the junction contained 8 bases not matched to a gene. The CDR3 has 16 amino acids.

This clone showed up many times. The chain joins TRBV19 to TRBJ1-2, with TRBD1 matching 8 bases. The length of the CDR3 is 18 residues. J was trimmed by 7 bases and V by 4 bases; bases with no gene match: 20. Germline CDR1 and CDR2: LNHDA and SQIVND (reference sequence). The CDR3 DNA reads TGTGCCAGTAGTACACCCCGACTTGACAGGGGCTACCTCTTTGGCTACACCTTC. Its protein product is CASSTPRLDRGYLFGYTF.

The V call is TRBV19, the J call TRBJ1-2; D unclear. Germline V lookup: CDR1 LNHDA, CDR2 SQIVND (reference sequence). CDR3 length: 13 residues. The V and J ends lost 6 bases and 4 bases respectively, with 12 bases between them. CDR3 residues: CASSPADFYGYTF. In DNA, the CDR3 is TGTGCCAGTAGCCCGGCAGACTTCTATGGCTACACCTTC. The whole variable domain, remainder taken from reference TRBV19 and TRBJ1-2, is DGGITQSPKYLFRKEGQNVTLSCEQNLNHDAMYWYRQDPGQGLRLIYYSQIVNDFQKGDIAEGYSVSREKKESFPLTVTSAQKNPTAFYLCASSPADFYGYTFGSGTRLTVV.

The chain couples TRBV5-1 to TRBJ2-7; TRBD1 might be the D (5 bases). Trimming took 4 bases from V and 3 from J, leaving 17 bases between them. The length of the CDR3 is 15 residues. Germline lookup yields CDR1 SGHRS and CDR2 YFSETQ. The CDR3 is CASSPDKGILYEQYF. DNA for the CDR3: TGCGCCAGCAGCCCGGACAAAGGGATCCTCTACGAGCAGTACTTC.

V usage is TRBV4-2 and J usage is TRBJ2-3; 11 nucleotides match TRBD2. Germline assignment: CDR1 LGHNA and CDR2 YNFKEQ. After removal of 5 bases from V and 4 bases from J, the junction contained 8 bases not matched to a gene. CDR3 length: 16 amino acids. The CDR3 sequence: CASSEGISGGADTQYF. DNA of the CDR3: TGTGCCAGCAGCGAAGGCATTAGCGGGGGGGCAGATACGCAGTATTTT.